This entry describes one T cell receptor beta chain. Methods used by the authors: Estimation of nucleated cell counts relied on the amplification of reference gene primers. Libraries were prepared by immunoSEQ multiplex PCR; TCRdb keeps only in-frame clonotypes and omits some of them. The DNA gave D and trimming, while V, J and clone size come from that table. The sample has some 30,000 clones, roughly 88% seen once; the top ten hold around 30%. The sample comes from a study of blood T cell repertoires in COVID-19. Study as a whole: Specimens from acute and convalescent COVID-19 originated in the United States, Italy and Spain. PBMCs, B-cell-depleted T cells, or T cells provided the cDNA or gDNA that made up the material.

Seattle patient enrollment occurred during active infection, with longitudinal follow-up thereafter. This clonotype originated in a woman older than 75 with COVID-19, enrolled during active disease. The sequenced sample consisted of peripheral blood.

The CDR3 reads CASSLWQGTGITGELFF. DNA for the CDR3: TGTGCCAGCAGTTTATGGCAGGGTACTGGGATCACCGGGGAGCTGTTTTTT. The J gene is TRBJ2-2, the V gene TRBV27, with D perhaps TRBD1 (5 bases). Germline values: CDR1 MNHEY, CDR2 SMNVEV (reference sequence). Trimming removed 1 base at V and 4 bases at J, with 16 bases between. This CDR3 comprises 17 residues.